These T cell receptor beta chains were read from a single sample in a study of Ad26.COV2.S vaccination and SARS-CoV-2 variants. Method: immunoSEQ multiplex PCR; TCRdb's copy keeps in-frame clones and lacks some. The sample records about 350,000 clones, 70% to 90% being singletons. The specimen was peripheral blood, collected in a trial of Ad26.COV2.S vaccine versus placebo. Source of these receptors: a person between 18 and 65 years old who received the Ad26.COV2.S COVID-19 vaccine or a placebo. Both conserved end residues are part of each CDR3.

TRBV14 CASSGRGRYTGELFF
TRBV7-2 CASSLGQGARADTQYF
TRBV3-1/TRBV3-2 CASSLGPGTQGEAFF
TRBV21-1 CASSKKYF
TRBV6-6 CASSYTDNYGYTF
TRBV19 CASSTTGGNQPQHF
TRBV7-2 CASSLRWRELNEQFF
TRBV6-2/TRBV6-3 CASSYTPRETQYF
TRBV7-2 CASCVGFGVYEQYF
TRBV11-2 CASSQRQQNNEQFF
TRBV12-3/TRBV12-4 CALGGQGTDTQYF
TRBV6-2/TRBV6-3 CASSRNEQFF
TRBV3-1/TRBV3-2 CASSTSYFQPQHF
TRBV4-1 CASSQDRATVGELFF
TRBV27 CASSFPTGELFF
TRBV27 CASSLSWRNEQFF
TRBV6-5 CATGTGNSPLHF
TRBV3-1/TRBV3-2 CASSQETGTLTDTQYF
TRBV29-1 CSVGRTGGAYNEQFF
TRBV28 CASSLTGTNSPLHF
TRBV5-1 CASSSVSGGADTQYF
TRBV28 CASSPTTVNTGELFF
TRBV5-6 CASSLIGNRYEQYF
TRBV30 CAWSVTGGREKLFF
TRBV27 CASSFSPANTEAFF
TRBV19 CASSPGEGSGANVLTF
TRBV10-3 CAISESSGTGWVEQYF
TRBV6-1 CASSEAGKLYEQFF
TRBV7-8 CASSSGGGINQPQHF
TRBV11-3 CASSRVPGELFF